The 4 T cell receptor beta chains below all came from one sample that was sequenced in a study of blood T cell repertoires in COVID-19. Clones were sequenced by immunoSEQ multiplex PCR, and TCRdb holds only the in-frame ones, with some missing. The table includes some 220,000 clones, approximately 85% detected once. Sequenced sample: peripheral blood. The origin of the receptors is a woman in her seventies with COVID-19, enrolled during active disease.

The CDR3 sequence: CASSPPPSGGLAKNIQYF. The CDR3 coding sequence is TGTGCCAGCAGTCCTCCGCCTAGCGGGGGCCTAGCCAAAAACATTCAGTACTTC. The chain joins TRBV28 to TRBJ2-4, with TRBD2 matching over 10 bases. Trimming at V came to 5 bases and at J to 0 bases, leaving 10 bases not matched to a gene. CDR1 is MDHEN, CDR2 SYDVKM, per germline. This CDR3 region has 18 residues.

The chain joins TRBV5-4 to TRBJ2-4; maybe TRBD2 (5 bases). There are 17 residues in the CDR3. Germline V lookup: CDR1 SGHNT, CDR2 YYREEE (reference sequence). V lost 3 bases to trimming and J lost 0 bases, with 16 bases between them. Here the CDR3 DNA reads TGTGCCAGCAGCTCAGTCGACCGGACTTTAGCCAAAAACATTCAGTACTTC. Amino acid sequence: CASSSVDRTLAKNIQYF.

This clone was seen repeatedly, ten times or more. The chain is built from TRBV9 and TRBJ2-3; D gene uncertain. The CDR3 runs to 15 residues. Germline CDR1 is SGDLS and CDR2 is YYNGEE. Trimming stripped 1 base from V and 4 bases from J, with 13 bases between. For the CDR3, the DNA is TGTGCCAGCAGCGTATTAAGTAGTGTCGCAGATACGCAGTATTTT. Its protein is CASSVLSSVADTQYF.

The J gene is TRBJ1-6, the V gene TRBV5-6, with 7 bases fitting TRBD1. Germline CDR1 SGHDT, CDR2 YYEEEE. The CDR3 consists of 15 residues. Trimming removed 0 bases from V and 6 bases from J; junction bases left unmatched: 3. CDR3 sequence reads: CASSLVRQGNSPLHF. The CDR3, as DNA: TGTGCCAGCAGCTTGGTTAGACAGGGTAATTCACCCCTCCACTTT.